What follows are 2 T cell receptor beta chains derived from one specimen sequenced in a study of blood T cell repertoires in COVID-19. Profiling relied on immunoSEQ multiplex PCR, and the TCRdb table lists in-frame clones only, not all of them. The profile shows more than 95,000 clones, approximately 81% of them singletons. The sequencing sample was made of peripheral blood. These receptors came from an elderly man with acute or convalescent COVID-19.

The sample holds one count of this clone. The chain carries TRBV6-5 and TRBJ2-1, with a weak D call TRBD2 (5 bases). CDR3 length equals 14 residues. With 5 bases removed from V and 5 bases from J, the gap between germline ends came to 13 bases. In germline, CDR1 is MNHEY, CDR2 SVGAGI. The CDR3 spells CASSTASSNNEQFF. In nucleotides, the CDR3 is TGTGCCAGCAGTACAGCCTCTAGCAACAATGAGCAGTTCTTC.

This clone was picked up a small number of times. The CDR3 here is CASSLSGGREDDEQYF. Written as DNA, the CDR3 is TGTGCCAGCTCACTCTCCGGGGGACGGGAAGATGACGAGCAGTACTTC. This chain uses TRBV18 with TRBJ2-7, with a weak D call TRBD2 (6 bases). The CDR3 runs 16 residues. V was trimmed by 4 bases and J by 5 bases, leaving 21 bases between them. Germline V gene sequence: CDR1 KGHSH, CDR2 LQKENI.